The 26 T cell receptor beta chains listed next were all sequenced from one sample in a study of T cells in Graves' hyperthyroidism and ophthalmopathy. RNA transcripts provided the source from which TCR beta CDR3 regions were amplified. First-round RT-PCR with HTBI primers amplified the TCR CDR3 region. TCRdb itself ran the multiplex PCR reads through MiXCR, one entry per CDR3 protein. The table includes some 500,000 distinct CDR3 sequences, approximately 14% detected once. The sequencing sample was made of blood. The source of these receptors is a woman aged 18-29 years with Graves' hyperthyroidism.

The chain uses TRBV6-5 and TRBJ1-3; D is possibly TRBD1 (5 bases). Trimming pared 2 bases from V and 2 bases from J, leaving 13 bases between. Germline CDR1 is MNHEY and CDR2 is SVGAGI. The length of the CDR3 is 16 residues. CDR3 sequence (DNA): TGTGCCAGCAGTTACGTCCAGGGTGGGGCTGGAAACACCATATATTTT. Translating it yields CASSYVQGGAGNTIYF.

This clonotype was detected ten times or more. The V and J genes are TRBV6-1 and TRBJ2-7, with TRBD2 matching 10 bases. This CDR3 region has 14 residues. The V segment lost 7 bases and the J segment 6 bases; nucleotides outside the gene matches: 9. The germline gives CDR1 MNHNS, CDR2 SASEGT. CDR3 in amino acids: CASKIGLAGVEQYF. As DNA, the CDR3 is TGTGCCAGCAAAATCGGGCTAGCGGGAGTCGAGCAGTACTTC.

The table lists this clonotype with many counts. V usage is TRBV2 and J usage is TRBJ2-5; 8 bases are a match to TRBD1. V dropped 6 bases and J dropped 2; count of bases not matched to a gene: 8. There are 15 residues in the CDR3. CDR1 is SNHLY and CDR2 is FYNNEI in the germline V gene. The CDR3 loop is CASSLDREFQETQYF. DNA of the CDR3: TGTGCCAGCAGCTTGGACAGGGAGTTTCAAGAGACCCAGTACTTC.

This clonotype was found many times. The J gene is TRBJ1-5, the V gene TRBV30; D is undetermined. The V end lost 2 bases, the J end lost 5 bases, and 10 bases lay between the germline ends. Germline V gene lookup returns CDR1 GTSNPN and CDR2 SVGIG (reference sequence). The length of the CDR3 is 13 residues. CDR3 loop: CAWSTGRDQPQHF. CDR3 nucleotides: TGTGCCTGGAGTACCGGCCGAGATCAGCCCCAGCATTTT.

Worth noting for this clonotype: A junction boundary mismatches the germline segment, possibly from a read error. This chain connects TRBV13 to TRBJ1-2; TRBD1 matches 9 bases. This CDR3 comprises 17 residues. Germline V gene lookup returns CDR1 PRHDT and CDR2 FYEKMQ (reference sequence). This chain's CDR3 is CASSFGQGRIANYGCTF. The DNA of the CDR3 is TGTGCCAGCAGCTTTGGACAGGGGCGTATTGCTAACTATGGCTGCACCTTC.

This clonotype occurred a few times. This sequence joins TRBV4-1 and TRBJ2-5, with D perhaps matching TRBD2 (5 bases). The V and J ends lost 5 bases and 5 bases respectively, with 15 bases between them. The CDR3 contains 14 residues. Germline V lookup: CDR1 MGHRA, CDR2 YSYEKL. The CDR3 loop is CASSGRGPGETQYF. CDR3 coding DNA: TGCGCCAGCAGCGGTAGAGGTCCGGGGGAGACCCAGTACTTC.

This clonotype occurred many times. The chain links TRBV24-1 to TRBJ2-3, with TRBD2 identical over 10 bases. The CDR3 spans 17 residues. Trimming took 3 bases from V and 2 from J; bases not matched to a gene: 7. Germline CDR1 is KGHDR and CDR2 is SFDVKD. The CDR3 protein is CATSDGVAGGPTDTQYF. DNA of the CDR3: TGTGCCACCAGTGATGGGGTAGCGGGAGGCCCCACAGATACGCAGTATTTT.

CDR3 DNA sequence: TGTGCCAGCAGCTTGACGGACGGTGGGGAAGCTTTCTTT. Translating gives CASSLTDGGEAFF. V is TRBV7-3 and J is TRBJ1-1, with D hard to call. Germline CDR1 reads SGHTA; CDR2 reads FQGTGA. This CDR3 is 13 amino acids long. Trimming pared 3 bases from V and 8 bases from J, leaving 13 bases between.

There are many counts of this clonotype. The chain combines TRBV9 with TRBJ2-5, with D perhaps TRBD1 or TRBD2 (5 bases each). Germline CDR1 is SGDLS and CDR2 is YYNGEE. The CDR3 sequence is 14 residues long. V lost 0 bases and J lost 3, with 9 bases in between. CDR3 loop: CASSVGLGEETQYF. The DNA of the CDR3 is TGTGCCAGCAGCGTAGGGCTGGGGGAAGAGACCCAGTACTTC.

The chain joins TRBV9 to TRBJ2-5; D may be TRBD2 (7 bases). The CDR3 length is 15 residues. V was pared by 0 bases and J by 5 bases, with 14 bases between. The germline V gene encodes CDR1 SGDLS and CDR2 YYNGEE. In DNA form, the CDR3 reads TGTGCCAGCAGCGTAGGAGTCGGGGGGCTGGAGACCCAGTACTTC. Its protein is CASSVGVGGLETQYF.

The table lists this clonotype with many counts. This rearrangement joins TRBV3-1 to TRBJ1-2; D possibly corresponds to TRBD1 (5 bases). The CDR3 has 14 amino acids. The ends were cut back, 3 bases at V and 2 bases at J, with 10 bases in the middle. Looked up from germline, CDR1 is LGHDT and CDR2 is YNNKEL (reference sequence). CDR3 nucleotide sequence: TGTGCCAGCAGCCACGGGACGGTGAACTATGGCTACACCTTC. As protein: CASSHGTVNYGYTF.

There are many counts of this clonotype. The rearrangement links TRBV10-3 to TRBJ1-2; no reliable D call. With 0 bases removed from V and 0 bases from J, the gap between germline ends came to 11 bases. From germline, CDR1 is ENHRY and CDR2 SYGVKD. The CDR3 loop spans 16 amino acids. In DNA, the CDR3 is TGTGCCATCAGTGAGTCACTGACGGATCCTAACTATGGCTACACCTTC. Translating it yields CAISESLTDPNYGYTF.

This clonotype has ten or more counts. CDR3 sequence: CASSPGGYSEAFF. The CDR3 nucleotides are TGTGCCAGCAGTCCCGGGGGGTACTCTGAAGCTTTCTTT. The chain uses TRBV12-3 or TRBV12-4 and TRBJ1-1, with D maybe TRBD1 (5 bases). This CDR3 contains 13 residues. V was cut by 5 bases and J by 6 bases, with 13 bases left in between.

The chain is built from TRBV6-6 and TRBJ1-1; no firm D call. From germline, CDR1 is MNHNY and CDR2 SVGAGI (reference sequence). This CDR3 is built from 13 residues. V dropped 2 bases and J dropped 2 bases, with 6 bases sitting between them. CDR3 region: CASSYAGNTEAFF. CDR3 DNA sequence: TGTGCCAGCAGTTACGCAGGAAACACTGAAGCTTTCTTT.

For this clonotype: Just one base apart from a much larger clone, this may be a read error. This sequence joins TRBV12-5 and TRBJ1-6, with D possibly matching TRBD1 (5 bases). V was trimmed by 2 bases and J by 7 bases, leaving 12 bases between them. The V gene's germline CDR1 is LGHNT and CDR2 FRNRAP. This CDR3 region has 15 residues. The CDR3 nucleotides read TGTGCTAGTGGTTTGATGCAGGGACTCAATTCACCCCTCCACTTT. Amino acids: CASGLMQGLNSPLHF.

This clonotype was detected ten times or more. The V call is TRBV29-1, the J call TRBJ1-5; D is unresolved. From germline, CDR1 is SQVTM and CDR2 ANQGSEA. This CDR3 spans 13 amino acids. V was shortened by 6 bases and J by 0 bases, with 9 bases between the two germline ends. This chain's CDR3 is CSVALDSNQPQHF. In DNA, the CDR3 is TGCAGCGTCGCTCTGGATAGCAATCAGCCCCAGCATTTT.

This clonotype was detected once. The chain carries TRBV2 and TRBJ2-5; D perhaps matches TRBD2 (5 bases). The germline V gene has CDR1 SNHLY and CDR2 FYNNEI. Trimming took 1 base from V and 12 from J, leaving 12 bases between them. The CDR3 length is 12 residues. The CDR3 sequence: CASSEGRGREYF. Written as DNA, the CDR3 is TGTGCCAGCAGTGAAGGTCGGGGTCGGGAGTACTTC.

The gene calls are TRBV30 and TRBJ1-5, with 10 bases aligning to TRBD1. Germline V gene sequence: CDR1 GTSNPN, CDR2 SVGIG (reference sequence). There are 15 residues in the CDR3. V lost 4 bases and J lost 2; bases outside the gene matches: 5. CDR3 sequence: CAWTLGTGGNQPQHF. CDR3 sequence (DNA): TGTGCCTGGACCCTCGGGACAGGGGGCAATCAGCCCCAGCATTTT.

This clonotype was picked up many times. This sequence joins TRBV7-9 and TRBJ2-1, with D unclear. V was cut by 3 bases and J by 5 bases, with 5 bases left in between. The CDR3 extends over 12 amino acids. Germline V lookup: CDR1 SEHNR, CDR2 FQNEAQ (reference sequence). The CDR3 sequence is CASSFLNNEQFF. DNA for the CDR3: TGTGCCAGCAGCTTCTTGAACAATGAGCAGTTCTTC.

The chain links TRBV4-1 to TRBJ2-5; 9 bases line up with TRBD2. The germline V gene encodes CDR1 MGHRA and CDR2 YSYEKL. The CDR3 covers 18 residues. Trimming removed 1 base from V and 0 bases from J; junction bases left unmatched: 9. This CDR3 is CASSQANWLAGNQETQYF. In nucleotides, the CDR3 is TGCGCCAGCAGCCAAGCGAACTGGCTAGCGGGGAACCAAGAGACCCAGTACTTC.

In this sample, this clonotype turned up once. DNA of the CDR3: TGCGCCAGCAGTGACCAAACTAGCGGGAGAAAGACGGGTGGGTACTACGAGCAGTACTTC. Amino acids: CASSDQTSGRKTGGYYEQYF. V gene TRBV10-2 combines with J gene TRBJ2-7, with 11 bases identical to TRBD2. Per germline, CDR1 WSHSY and CDR2 SAAADI. The length of the CDR3 is 20 residues. J gave up 3 bases and V 3 bases, and 19 bases lay outside the gene matches.

This clonotype was observed at least ten times. The chain uses TRBV12-3 or TRBV12-4 and TRBJ1-5; D remains unclear. The CDR3 length is 15 residues. V was trimmed by 6 bases and J by 2 bases, leaving 14 bases between them. The CDR3 nucleotides are TGTGCCAGCAGACATAATGACCCACGCAATCAGCCCCAGCATTTT. As protein: CASRHNDPRNQPQHF.

Details on this clonotype: The junction and the germline gene differ at one end; a read error may be behind it. The chain combines TRBV2 with TRBJ2-5; TRBD1 agrees at 9 bases. CDR3 length: 14 residues. Germline CDR1 reads SNHLY; CDR2 reads FYNNEI. In DNA, the CDR3 is TGTGCCGGCAGTCGGGGACAGGGTTCAGAGACCCAGTACTTC. It translates to CAGSRGQGSETQYF.

The genes are TRBV12-5 and TRBJ2-7; D gene ambiguous. The CDR3 is made up of 14 amino acids. Germline V gene sequence: CDR1 LGHNT, CDR2 FRNRAP. The V end lost 5 bases, the J end lost 5 bases, and 16 bases lay between the germline ends. The chain's CDR3 is CASGPGQTSDEQYF. CDR3 coding DNA: TGTGCTAGTGGTCCCGGTCAGACCAGTGACGAGCAGTACTTC.

This clonotype was counted many times. CDR3 sequence reads: CASKRVSYNEQFF. DNA of the CDR3: TGTGCCAGTAAGAGGGTTTCCTACAATGAGCAGTTCTTC. This chain links TRBV19 with TRBJ2-1, with a possible D match to TRBD2 (5 bases). The CDR3 covers 13 residues. The V end was cut by 7 bases, the J end by 1 base, with 8 bases between. Germline CDR1 LNHDA, CDR2 SQIVND (reference sequence).

There are a few counts of this clonotype. The rearrangement joins TRBV19 to TRBJ1-2; D is ambiguous. The CDR3 has 12 amino acids. Trimming cost V 2 bases and J 4 bases, with 5 bases left between them. The V gene's germline CDR1 is LNHDA and CDR2 SQIVND (reference sequence). The CDR3 sequence: CASSIPGYGYTF. The DNA for the CDR3 is TGTGCCAGTAGTATACCCGGCTATGGCTACACCTTC.